This T cell receptor beta chain was sequenced for a study of cytotoxic CD8 clonotypes in ibrutinib-treated CLL. Study-wide results and limits: At the start, clonality exceeded age-matched healthy donors and followed circulating CD8+ T-cell counts. Clonality showed a rise at ibrutinib response that reversed toward baseline at progression. Public clonotypes were seen rarely and were contracted or stable on treatment.

About this clone: Its antigen remains unidentified.

Sequenced by immunoSEQ multiplex PCR; TCRdb stores in-frame clones only, minus some. The sample lists 35,000 to 50,000 clones, about 70% occurring once. This TCR derives from a human donor with chronic lymphocytic leukemia. This specimen consisted of PBMCs, obtained at disease progression, from a patient treated with ibrutinib.

Here the CDR3 reads CATSRAGIGETQYF. The CDR3 region has the DNA TGTGCCACCAGCAGAGCGGGGATCGGGGAGACCCAGTACTTC. The chain combines TRBV15 with TRBJ2-5; D possibly corresponds to TRBD2 (5 bases). The CDR3 is made up of 14 amino acids. Trimming removed 1 base at V and 5 bases at J, with 11 bases between. Germline CDR1 reads LNHNV; CDR2 reads YYDKDF (reference sequence). The full variable domain, with the rest looked up from reference TRBV15 and TRBJ2-5, is DAMVIQNPRYQVTQFGKPVTLSCSQTLNHNVMYWYQQKSSQAPKLLFHYYDKDFNNEADTPDNFQSRRPNTSFCFLDIRSPGLGDTAMYLCATSRAGIGETQYFGPGTRLLVL.